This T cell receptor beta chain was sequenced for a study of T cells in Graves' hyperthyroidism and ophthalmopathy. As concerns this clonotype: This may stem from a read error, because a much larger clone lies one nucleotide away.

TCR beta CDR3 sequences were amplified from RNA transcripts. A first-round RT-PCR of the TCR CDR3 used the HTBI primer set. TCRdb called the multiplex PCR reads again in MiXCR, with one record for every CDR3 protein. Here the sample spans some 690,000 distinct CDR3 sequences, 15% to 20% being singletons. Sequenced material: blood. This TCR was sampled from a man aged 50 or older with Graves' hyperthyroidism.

In DNA form, the CDR3 reads TGCAGTGCTAGAGACCTAGCGGCCTACGAGCAGTACTTC. It is translated as CSARDLAAYEQYF. The rearrangement joins TRBV20-1 to TRBJ2-7; 7 bases fit TRBD2. The ends lost 0 bases at V and 2 bases at J; junction bases unmatched: 1. Germline assignment: CDR1 DFQATT and CDR2 SNEGSKA (reference sequence). This CDR3 comprises 13 residues.